The sequence of this T cell receptor (beta chain) was determined in a study of shared clonotypes between healthy human individuals. Overall study findings and caveats: Limited genetic and exposure-history diversity came from having few donors.

Concerning this clone: Antigen unknown.

Produced via immunoSEQ multiplex PCR; TCRdb's table is partial and in-frame only. This table holds a few million clones, approximately 94% found once. The CDR3 extends over 16 amino acids. Germline CDR1 is GTSNPN and CDR2 is SVGIG (reference sequence). V trimming: 2 bases; J trimming: 2 bases; junction bases outside the gene matches: 6. The study enrolled healthy HIV-negative adults without recent acute infections or vaccinations as donors. This TCR came from a man between 18 and 29 years old in good health. Material: naive CD4+ T cells sorted from blood. This sample's subset: CD45RA+ positively selected. V usage is TRBV30 and J usage is TRBJ2-3; TRBD2 agrees at 11 bases. This CDR3 reads CAWSSGLAGNTDTQYF. CDR3 in DNA: TGTGCCTGGAGTTCCGGACTAGCGGGTAACACAGATACGCAGTATTTT.